Listed below are T cell receptor beta chains from one sample, sequenced in a study of cytomegalovirus exposure and HLA in healthy donors. TCRdb's table, derived via immunoSEQ multiplex PCR, lists solely in-frame clones and lacks some. Of 180,000 or so clones in the sample, around three quarters were seen once. The sample taken for sequencing was PBMCs. These receptors were obtained from a woman between 50 and 59 years old in good health and CMV-seronegative. The CDR3 runs from the conserved cysteine through the conserved F or W. The D gene is left open where the match is weak. Size values are once, few and many counts, or a class for expanded clones, and some rows have none.

V	D	J	size	length	DNA	CDR3
TRBV6-5	NA	TRBJ1-2	few	13	TGTGCCAGCAGTGACCCGCCGGGAGGGGGCTACACCTTC	CASSDPPGGGYTF
TRBV19	NA	TRBJ2-2	NA	15	TGTGCCAGTAGTATACTCCAGGGAGGCACCGGGGAGCTGTTTTTT	CASSILQGGTGELFF
TRBV29-1	TRBD1	TRBJ1-1	NA	12	TGCAGCGCTCAGGGGGCGAGCACTGAAGCTTTCTTT	CSAQGASTEAFF
TRBV25-1	NA	TRBJ1-2	NA	14	TGTGCCAGCAGTGAAGCGGGACTTAGCAATGGCTACACCTTC	CASSEAGLSNGYTF
TRBV7-9	NA	TRBJ1-2	few	12	TGTGCCAGCAGCCTCGGACAATATGGCTACACCTTC	CASSLGQYGYTF
TRBV14	NA	TRBJ2-7	NA	13	TGTGCCAGCAGCCATCCATTTTCATACGAGCAGTACTTC	CASSHPFSYEQYF
TRBV7-8	TRBD1	TRBJ2-5	NA	15	TGTGCCAGCAGCTTACTACAGGGGGTACTGGAGACCCAGTACTTC	CASSLLQGVLETQYF
TRBV5-4	TRBD1	TRBJ1-2	NA	14	TGTGCCAGCAGCTTGGAGGGGGCTGGCTATGGCTACACCTTC	CASSLEGAGYGYTF
TRBV4-3	NA	TRBJ2-3	NA	16	TGCGCCAGCAGCCAAGAGGGGAGCATCTCCGGTGATACGCAGTATTTT	CASSQEGSISGDTQYF
TRBV19	NA	TRBJ2-6	NA	16	TGTGCCAGTAATGGTGAAGCTAAATCTGGGGCCAACGTCCTGACTTTC	CASNGEAKSGANVLTF
TRBV6-1	NA	TRBJ1-3	NA	14	TGTGCCAGCAGTGAACTTTCCTCTGGAAACACCATATATTTT	CASSELSSGNTIYF
TRBV29-1	NA	TRBJ2-1	NA	11	TGCAGCGCTGGGCACAACAATGAGCAGTTCTTC	CSAGHNNEQFF
TRBV27	NA	TRBJ1-1	NA	13	TGTGCCAGCAGTTGGAGGGGTAAAACTGAAGCTTTCTTT	CASSWRGKTEAFF
TRBV28	TRBD2	TRBJ2-1	NA	15	TGTGCCAGCAGTATTACTAGCGGGGGTCGGAATGAGCAGTTCTTC	CASSITSGGRNEQFF